This T cell receptor beta chain derives from a study of blood T cell repertoires in COVID-19. Study information: The samples span acute and convalescent COVID-19 from the United States, Italy and Spain. T cells, B-cell-depleted T cells, or PBMCs provided the cDNA or gDNA that served as material.

A word on this clone: At one end the junction does not follow the germline gene, possibly because of a read error.

Per germline, CDR1 MDHEN and CDR2 SYDVKM. This CDR3 has 16 residues. How the authors handled the data: For nucleated cells, counts were estimated from reference gene primer amplification. This table comes from immunoSEQ multiplex PCR, and its TCRdb copy is limited to in-frame clones, with some not included. V and J calls and clone size are those listed in that table; D and trimming were worked out from the DNA. This table has some 340,000 clones, approximately 81% appearing once. J is TRBJ1-2 and V is TRBV28, with no clear D. The TCR comes from a woman younger than 30 with acute or convalescent COVID-19. Sequenced: peripheral blood. CDR3 protein: CASSLVKFEANYGYTF. As DNA, the CDR3 is TGTGCCAGCAGTTTGGTCAAGTTCGAAGCTAATTATGGCTACACCTTC.